The table lists the clone carrying this TCR beta chain with many counts. Its antigen is unidentified. Germline loops: CDR1 SGHTA, CDR2 FQGNSA. J lost 4 bases, V lost 6 bases, and 9 bases had no gene match. This CDR3 region has 15 residues. The authors made TCR cDNA by 5'RACE template switching, adding a universal primer site and UMIs. MiXCR, run by TCRdb on the 5' RACE reads, gives a single entry per CDR3 protein. The sample records about 330,000 distinct CDR3 sequences, around 7% being singletons. The sample belongs to a study of T cells after yellow fever vaccination. Study details: The SMART-Seq v4 Ultra Low Input method served to prepare the low-cell-number fractions. Study-level points and caveats: Primary-vaccination clones mostly resurfaced post-booster (around 95% CD4, 85% to 90% CD8).

The TCR sequence derives from a young man who received the YFV17D yellow fever vaccine. The V gene is TRBV7-2, the J gene TRBJ2-5; 9 bases are a match to TRBD1. The sequencing here drew on PBMCs, taken more than 35 days after the first yellow fever vaccination. The CDR3 bases are TGTGCCAGCAGTGGGACAGGGACCCTCAGAGAGACCCAGTACTTC. This gives the protein CASSGTGTLRETQYF.